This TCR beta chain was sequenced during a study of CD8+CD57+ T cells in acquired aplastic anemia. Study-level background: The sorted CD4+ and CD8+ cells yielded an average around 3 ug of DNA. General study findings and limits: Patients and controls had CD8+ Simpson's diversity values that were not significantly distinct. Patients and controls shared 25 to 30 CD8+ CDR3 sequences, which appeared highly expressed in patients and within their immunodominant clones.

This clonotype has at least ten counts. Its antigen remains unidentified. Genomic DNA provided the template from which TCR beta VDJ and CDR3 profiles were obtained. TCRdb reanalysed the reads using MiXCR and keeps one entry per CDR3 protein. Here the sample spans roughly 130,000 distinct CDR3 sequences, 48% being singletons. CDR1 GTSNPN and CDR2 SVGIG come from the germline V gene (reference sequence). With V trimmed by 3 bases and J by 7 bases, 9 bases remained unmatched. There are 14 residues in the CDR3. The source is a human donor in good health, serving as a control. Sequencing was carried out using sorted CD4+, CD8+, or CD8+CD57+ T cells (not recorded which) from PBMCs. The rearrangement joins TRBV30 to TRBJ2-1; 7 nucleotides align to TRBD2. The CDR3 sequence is CAWRGGRGVNEQFF. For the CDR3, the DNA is TGTGCCTGGAGGGGGGGGAGAGGCGTGAATGAGCAGTTCTTC.